This entry lists 16 T cell receptor beta chains sequenced from one sample in a study of blood T cell repertoires in COVID-19. The table came from immunoSEQ multiplex PCR; TCRdb's copy has only in-frame clones and leaves some out. The sample includes a few hundred thousand clones, more than 80% of them seen just once. The sample taken for sequencing was peripheral blood. The receptors were sampled from a man between 40 and 49 years old with acute or convalescent COVID-19.

The CDR3 nucleotides read TGTGCCAGCAGCTTAGTGGGGGGGATATCCTCCTACGAGCAGTACTTC. This codes for CASSLVGGISSYEQYF. This rearrangement joins TRBV11-2 to TRBJ2-7, with 7 bases fitting TRBD2. CDR3 length: 16 residues. With 1 base clipped from V and 0 bases from J, the junction kept 6 bases outside the gene matches. Germline lookup yields CDR1 SGHAT and CDR2 FQNNGV.

This clone has more than one count but fewer than ten. V gene TRBV4-1 combines with J gene TRBJ2-2; the match to TRBD2 covers 8 bases. Germline CDR1 MGHRA, CDR2 YSYEKL. Unmatched junction bases numbered 5, after V lost 1 base and J lost 1 base. The CDR3 length is 17 residues. In nucleotides, the CDR3 is TGCGCCAGCAGCCAAGTTCGGGGACTAGTGAACACCGGGGAGCTGTTTTTT. Translated, it gives CASSQVRGLVNTGELFF.

The chain couples TRBV5-1 to TRBJ2-5; TRBD1 agrees at 8 bases. Trimming removed 4 bases from V and 1 base from J; junction bases left unmatched: 15. The CDR3 spans 18 residues. Germline loops: CDR1 SGHRS, CDR2 YFSETQ. The CDR3: CASSNLGQGPRGQETQYF. The CDR3 DNA reads as TGCGCCAGCAGCAACCTCGGACAGGGCCCCAGGGGCCAAGAGACCCAGTACTTC.

J is TRBJ1-3 and V is TRBV28; maybe TRBD1 (5 bases). Germline V gene data show CDR1 as MDHEN and CDR2 as SYDVKM. Trimming took 5 bases from V and 0 from J, leaving 11 bases between them. This CDR3 region has 15 residues. CDR3 sequence reads: CASSPPGLSGNTIYF. The CDR3 DNA is TGTGCCAGCAGTCCACCGGGACTCTCTGGAAACACCATATATTTT.

This clone came up a few times. This chain connects TRBV13 to TRBJ1-1; D gene uncertain. Per germline, CDR1 PRHDT and CDR2 FYEKMQ (reference sequence). The CDR3 extends over 13 amino acids. The germline V and J ends were trimmed by 2 bases and 3 bases, with 7 bases remaining between them. For the CDR3, the DNA is TGTGCCAGCAGCTTACGAAGAGACACTGAAGCTTTCTTT. Translated, it gives CASSLRRDTEAFF.

This clone was detected only once. The chain links TRBV19 to TRBJ2-7; TRBD1 agrees at 10 bases. The germline V gene encodes CDR1 LNHDA and CDR2 SQIVND (reference sequence). V lost 6 bases, J lost 2 bases, and 4 bases stayed unmatched. The CDR3 totals 14 residues. The CDR3 DNA sequence: TGTGCCAGTAGCCCCGGGACAGGGGCCTACGAGCAGTACTTC. Translating it yields CASSPGTGAYEQYF. Full variable domain (outside the CDR3, taken from reference TRBV19 and TRBJ2-7): DGGITQSPKYLFRKEGQNVTLSCEQNLNHDAMYWYRQDPGQGLRLIYYSQIVNDFQKGDIAEGYSVSREKKESFPLTVTSAQKNPTAFYLCASSPGTGAYEQYFGPGTRLTVT.

V gene TRBV30 combines with J gene TRBJ2-7; 11 nucleotides line up with TRBD1. The J segment lost 5 bases and the V segment lost 0 bases, leaving 9 bases of the junction unmatched. Germline V gene data show CDR1 as GTSNPN and CDR2 as SVGIG (reference sequence). The CDR3 is 16 residues long. In DNA, the CDR3 is TGTGCCTGGAGTGTACCGCGGACAGGGGGCATCCACGAGCAGTACTTC. Translated, it gives CAWSVPRTGGIHEQYF.

The chain links TRBV5-1 to TRBJ2-1, with 7 positions matching TRBD1. The V gene's germline CDR1 is SGHRS and CDR2 YFSETQ. The CDR3 totals 14 residues. J lost 5 bases, V lost 4 bases, and 6 bases had no gene match. CDR3 in DNA: TGCGCCAGCAGCGTGACAGGGACGGACAATGAGCAGTTCTTC. Its protein is CASSVTGTDNEQFF.

The J gene is TRBJ1-6, the V gene TRBV15; perhaps TRBD1 as D (6 bases). In germline, CDR1 is LNHNV, CDR2 YYDKDF (reference sequence). CDR3 length equals 16 residues. Trimming removed 4 bases from V and 3 bases from J, with 13 bases in between. CDR3: CATSTRQALYNSPLHF. CDR3 nucleotide sequence: TGTGCCACCAGCACAAGACAGGCGCTCTATAATTCACCCCTCCACTTT.

The V gene is TRBV30, the J gene TRBJ2-5; 13 nucleotides line up with TRBD2. Germline CDR1 is GTSNPN and CDR2 is SVGIG (reference sequence). The J segment lost 5 bases and the V segment lost 4 bases, leaving 4 bases of the junction unmatched. The CDR3 loop spans 14 amino acids. The CDR3 DNA is TGTGCCTGGACACTAGCGGGGGGGTATGAGACCCAGTACTTC. Encoded protein: CAWTLAGGYETQYF.

The chain joins TRBV5-1 to TRBJ1-2; 10 bases align to TRBD1. Germline values: CDR1 SGHRS, CDR2 YFSETQ. The CDR3 spans 16 residues. V lost 4 bases and J lost 8; bases outside the gene matches: 14. This CDR3 is CASSPYSGTGARGYTF. Here the CDR3 DNA reads TGCGCCAGCAGCCCATATTCCGGGACAGGGGCTAGGGGCTACACCTTC.

The V and J genes are TRBV7-9 and TRBJ1-2, with TRBD1 matching over 7 bases. Germline loops: CDR1 SEHNR, CDR2 FQNEAQ (reference sequence). V gave up 5 bases and J gave up 4 bases; unmatched junction bases: 10. The CDR3 totals 15 residues. Written as DNA, the CDR3 is TGTGCCAGCAGCCCCGGGACAGAGTTGACCTATGGCTACACCTTC. Protein product: CASSPGTELTYGYTF. Full variable domain (outside the CDR3, taken from reference TRBV7-9 and TRBJ1-2): DTGVSQNPRHKITKRGQNVTFRCDPISEHNRLYWYRQTLGQGPEFLTYFQNEAQLEKSRLLSDRFSAERPKGSFSTLEIQRTEQGDSAMYLCASSPGTELTYGYTFGSGTRLTVV.

The V and J genes are TRBV2 and TRBJ2-3; D gene uncertain. This CDR3 has 14 amino acids. Deletions cut 6 bases from V and 0 bases from J, with 10 bases between. Germline V gene sequence: CDR1 SNHLY, CDR2 FYNNEI. The CDR3, as DNA: TGTGCCAGCAGGGCTGAGCGAAGCACAGATACGCAGTATTTT. Translating it yields CASRAERSTDTQYF.

The chain links TRBV27 to TRBJ2-1; D is possibly TRBD2 (6 bases). V shed 3 bases and J shed 5 bases, with 29 bases lying between them. Germline CDR1 is MNHEY and CDR2 is SMNVEV (reference sequence). The CDR3 covers 20 residues. The CDR3 is CASSFPMEASARHSHNEQFF. The CDR3 coding sequence is TGTGCCAGCAGTTTCCCCATGGAGGCTAGCGCCCGCCACAGCCACAATGAGCAGTTCTTC.

The CDR3 region is CASSFSGISNQPQHF. CDR3 in DNA: TGTGCCAGCAGTTTTTCGGGAATCAGCAATCAGCCCCAGCATTTT. The J gene is TRBJ1-5, the V gene TRBV28; D gene unclear. The CDR3 contains 15 residues. Looked up from germline, CDR1 is MDHEN and CDR2 is SYDVKM. The V end lost 3 bases, the J end lost 1 base, and 10 bases lay between the germline ends.

V and J are TRBV7-9 and TRBJ1-1, with D possibly TRBD1 on 5 matching bases. The CDR3 is 16 residues long. Germline V gives CDR1 SEHNR, CDR2 FQNEAQ (reference sequence). V was clipped by 5 bases and J by 1 base, with 17 bases between them. CDR3 DNA: TGTGCCAGCAGCCCATCACCGCCGGGGGGGAACACTGAAGCTTTCTTT. It yields the protein CASSPSPPGGNTEAFF. Supplemented by reference TRBV7-9 and TRBJ1-1, the full variable domain reads DTGVSQNPRHKITKRGQNVTFRCDPISEHNRLYWYRQTLGQGPEFLTYFQNEAQLEKSRLLSDRFSAERPKGSFSTLEIQRTEQGDSAMYLCASSPSPPGGNTEAFFGQGTRLTVV.